The 28 T cell receptor beta chains given below trace back to one sample, sequenced in a study of blood T cell repertoires in COVID-19. Sequencing used immunoSEQ multiplex PCR; TCRdb keeps in-frame clones, though not all of them. The profile covers 250,000 or so clones, with roughly 84% appearing a single time and less than 8.5% taken by the ten largest. Sequencing input: PBMCs or T cells enriched from blood (not recorded which). Receptors originate from a woman between 50 and 59 years old who had been exposed to COVID-19.

The chain combines TRBV19 with TRBJ1-1; D gene ambiguous. Germline assignment: CDR1 LNHDA and CDR2 SQIVND (reference sequence). The CDR3 spans 14 residues. The V end was cut by 7 bases, the J end by 1 base, with 13 bases between. CDR3 in DNA: TGTGCCAGTATAAAATGGAGCCAGAACACTGAAGCTTTCTTT. Protein sequence: CASIKWSQNTEAFF.

The genes are TRBV6-4 and TRBJ2-3; weak D call: TRBD2 (6 bases). The CDR3 runs 13 residues. V lost 3 bases, J lost 6 bases, and 10 bases lay in between. Per the germline V gene, CDR1 is MRHNA and CDR2 is SNTAGT. For the CDR3, the DNA is TGTGCCAGCAGTGAGACTCGGGGGGATACGCAGTATTTT. This sequence encodes CASSETRGDTQYF.

The chain is built from TRBV28 and TRBJ1-1, with unresolved D. The CDR3 is made up of 13 amino acids. Trimming removed 3 bases from V and 4 bases from J, with 9 bases in between. Germline values: CDR1 MDHEN, CDR2 SYDVKM. CDR3 sequence (DNA): TGTGCCAGCAGTTTGTTAATCGGCACTGAAGCTTTCTTT. Residues: CASSLLIGTEAFF. The entire variable domain, with the rest obtained from reference TRBV28 and TRBJ1-1, is as follows: DVKVTQSSRYLVKRTGEKVFLECVQDMDHENMFWYRQDPGLGLRLIYFSYDVKMKEKGDIPEGYSVSREKKERFSLILESASTNQTSMYLCASSLLIGTEAFFGQGTRLTVV.

The chain combines TRBV3-1 (or the pseudogene TRBV3-2) with TRBJ2-1, with D possibly matching TRBD1 (5 bases). From germline, CDR1 is LGHDT and CDR2 YNNKEL (reference sequence). The CDR3 runs to 15 residues. Between the trimmed V and J ends, which lost 3 bases and 6 bases, there was a span of 15 bases. DNA of the CDR3: TGTGCCAGCAGCCACCTCCCTAATACAGGCAATGAGCAGTTCTTC. Translation: CASSHLPNTGNEQFF.

The rearrangement uses TRBV29-1 and TRBJ1-2, with 9 bases lining up with TRBD1. Germline V gene lookup returns CDR1 SQVTM and CDR2 ANQGSEA. V shed 6 bases and J 8 bases; nucleotides not matched to a gene: 7. This CDR3 is 12 amino acids long. In DNA, the CDR3 is TGCAGCGTCGCCGGGACAGGGTGGGGCTACACCTTC. Residues: CSVAGTGWGYTF.

The J gene is TRBJ1-2, the V gene TRBV7-2, with D perhaps TRBD1 (5 bases). The germline V and J ends were trimmed by 0 bases and 6 bases, with 14 bases remaining between them. Germline loops: CDR1 SGHTA, CDR2 FQGNSA. The CDR3 loop spans 15 amino acids. CDR3 coding DNA: TGTGCCAGCAGCTTAGCCTATGCCAGGGAAAATGGCTACACCTTC. This gives the protein CASSLAYARENGYTF.

This clone was counted a single time. The chain joins TRBV18 to TRBJ1-2; the D is unclear. The CDR3 totals 13 residues. V shed 1 base and J shed 6 bases, with 9 bases lying between them. Germline assignment: CDR1 KGHSH and CDR2 LQKENI. The CDR3 loop is CASSPRALDGYTF. The CDR3 nucleotides are TGTGCCAGCTCACCACGGGCCCTCGATGGCTACACCTTC.

The rearrangement links TRBV10-2 to TRBJ1-2, with 8 bases identical to TRBD1. The CDR3 runs to 13 residues. Unmatched junction bases numbered 10, after V lost 6 bases and J lost 10 bases. Per the germline V gene, CDR1 is WSHSY and CDR2 is SAAADI. This CDR3 reads CASRGQGNIDYTF. The CDR3 nucleotides read TGCGCCAGCAGAGGACAGGGAAACATCGACTACACCTTC.

V usage is TRBV9 and J usage is TRBJ1-1, with unresolved D. CDR1 and CDR2 from the germline V gene are SGDLS and YYNGEE. The CDR3 consists of 12 residues. The ends were cut back, 0 bases at V and 3 bases at J, with 3 bases in the middle. CDR3 in DNA: TGTGCCAGCAGCGTAGCTGACACTGAAGCTTTCTTT. It encodes CASSVADTEAFF.

The chain employs TRBV10-1 and TRBJ1-1; 8 bases are shared with TRBD1. CDR3 length: 14 amino acids. The V gene end was trimmed by 3 bases and the J gene end by 5 bases; junction bases not matched to a gene: 5. In germline, CDR1 is WNHNN, CDR2 SYGVQD (reference sequence). The CDR3 spells CASSEFRGRTEAFF. CDR3 DNA sequence: TGCGCCAGCAGTGAATTCAGGGGGCGGACTGAAGCTTTCTTT.

The table lists this clone with a count of one. The rearrangement links TRBV24-1 to TRBJ2-1, with TRBD2 as a possible D gene (6 bases). Per the germline V gene, CDR1 is KGHDR and CDR2 is SFDVKD. This CDR3 has 14 amino acids. V dropped 3 bases and J dropped 6 bases, with 11 bases sitting between them. The CDR3 protein is CATSDPRRVNEQFF. The CDR3 DNA is TGTGCCACCAGTGATCCTCGGAGGGTCAATGAGCAGTTCTTC.

CDR3 sequence: CASSPIGGVNYGYTF. CDR3 DNA sequence: TGCGCCAGCAGCCCCATAGGAGGGGTTAACTATGGCTACACCTTC. V usage is TRBV4-3 and J usage is TRBJ1-2; D possibly corresponds to TRBD1 (5 bases). V dropped 4 bases and J dropped 1 base, with 13 bases sitting between them. Germline values: CDR1 LGHNA, CDR2 YSLEER. This CDR3 spans 15 amino acids.

The V and J genes are TRBV7-2 and TRBJ2-7; possibly TRBD1 for D (6 bases). CDR1 and CDR2 (germline): SGHTA, FQGNSA. V lost 1 base to trimming and J lost 4 bases, with 11 bases between them. This CDR3 spans 14 amino acids. The CDR3 loop reads CASSLGDTGYEQYF. The CDR3 nucleotides read TGTGCCAGCAGCTTAGGGGACACCGGATACGAGCAGTACTTC.

The gene calls are TRBV28 and TRBJ1-1, with a tentative D call TRBD1 (5 bases). This CDR3 has 13 residues. Germline V gives CDR1 MDHEN, CDR2 SYDVKM. Trimming took 6 bases from V and 0 from J, leaving 8 bases between them. Here the CDR3 reads CASRDKMNTEAFF. The CDR3 DNA follows: TGTGCCAGCAGGGACAAGATGAACACTGAAGCTTTCTTT.

This clone was seen only once. The genes are TRBV27 and TRBJ1-2; a weak D match, TRBD1 (5 bases). The CDR3 extends over 15 amino acids. The germline gives CDR1 MNHEY, CDR2 SMNVEV (reference sequence). With 5 bases removed from V and 5 bases from J, the gap between germline ends came to 18 bases. The CDR3 loop reads CASSPNRTPRYGYTF. The CDR3 DNA reads TGTGCCAGCAGTCCCAACAGGACCCCCCGGTATGGCTACACCTTC.

The chain has TRBV2 and TRBJ2-2; D is possibly TRBD2 (5 bases). CDR1 SNHLY and CDR2 FYNNEI come from the germline V gene. This CDR3 has 14 amino acids. Trimming removed 3 bases from V and 4 bases from J, with 9 bases in between. The CDR3 here is CASSERVATGELFF. In DNA form, the CDR3 reads TGTGCCAGCAGTGAGAGGGTTGCCACCGGGGAGCTGTTTTTT.

The chain joins TRBV3-1 (or the pseudogene TRBV3-2) to TRBJ1-1; weak D call: TRBD1 (5 bases). Germline CDR1 reads LGHDT; CDR2 reads YNNKEL (reference sequence). V lost 1 base and J 0 bases, leaving 12 bases between the germline ends. The CDR3 loop spans 16 amino acids. This CDR3 reads CASSQVGEGLNTEAFF. The CDR3 DNA is TGTGCCAGCAGCCAAGTCGGGGAGGGGTTGAACACTGAAGCTTTCTTT.

The V call is TRBV7-8, the J call TRBJ2-7, with 7 bases fitting TRBD2. Trimming took 5 bases from V and 6 from J; bases not matched to a gene: 10. This CDR3 region has 14 residues. CDR1 is SGHVS and CDR2 is FQNEAQ in the germline V gene. CDR3 protein: CASSALGREGEQYF. The CDR3 DNA sequence: TGTGCCAGCAGCGCGCTAGGCAGGGAGGGCGAGCAGTACTTC. Full variable domain (missing parts from reference TRBV7-8 and TRBJ2-7): GAGVSQSPRYKVAKRGQDVALRCDPISGHVSLFWYQQALGQGPEFLTYFQNEAQLDKSGLPSDRFFAERPEGSVSTLKIQRTQQEDSAVYLCASSALGREGEQYFGPGTRLTVT.

This clone was recorded only once. V usage is TRBV12-3 or TRBV12-4 and J usage is TRBJ1-5; no clear D gene. Trimming cost V 2 bases and J 9 bases, with 11 bases left between them. CDR3 length equals 13 residues. CDR3 in amino acids: CASSLLASGPQHF. DNA for the CDR3: TGTGCCAGCAGTTTACTGGCCAGCGGGCCCCAGCATTTT.

DNA of the CDR3: TGCAGTGCTAGTAAGACAGGGGAGGACGATGAAAAACTGTTTTTT. Amino acid sequence: CSASKTGEDDEKLFF. This rearrangement joins TRBV20-1 to TRBJ1-4; 8 positions agree with TRBD1. The CDR3 spans 15 residues. V lost 3 bases and J lost 6; bases outside the gene matches: 9. CDR1 and CDR2 (germline): DFQATT, SNEGSKA (reference sequence).

This clone has a single count. The rearrangement links TRBV3-1 (or the pseudogene TRBV3-2) to TRBJ2-2; 9 bases map to TRBD2. The V and J ends lost 11 bases and 4 bases, in that order; junction bases with no gene match: 11. Germline V lookup: CDR1 LGHDT, CDR2 YNNKEL (reference sequence). The CDR3 covers 15 residues. CDR3 DNA: TGTGCCCCAGAGGCGGGGGGGCCGTGCACCGGGGAGCTGTTTTTT. Translated, it gives CAPEAGGPCTGELFF.

The chain recombines TRBV25-1 with TRBJ2-4, with D tentatively TRBD1 (5 bases). The CDR3 runs to 14 residues. Germline CDR1 MGHDK, CDR2 SYGVNS. The V gene lost 1 base and the J gene lost 4 bases, with 8 bases spanning the gap. The CDR3 loop is CASSELGEKNIQYF. In nucleotides, the CDR3 is TGTGCCAGCAGTGAATTAGGGGAAAAAAACATTCAGTACTTC.

The rearrangement links TRBV4-3 to TRBJ2-3, with 11 nucleotides matching TRBD2. The trim removed 0 bases at V and 10 bases at J, leaving 9 bases unmatched. The CDR3 has 16 residues. Germline V gives CDR1 LGHNA, CDR2 YSLEER. This CDR3 reads CASSQDRTSGFGAQYF. For the CDR3, the DNA is TGCGCCAGCAGCCAAGATAGGACTAGCGGGTTTGGTGCGCAGTATTTT.

This chain links TRBV5-5 with TRBJ1-5; unclear D gene. V was shortened by 4 bases and J by 0 bases, with 11 bases between the two germline ends. The CDR3 is 15 amino acids. CDR1 is SGHKS and CDR2 is YYEKEE in the germline V gene (reference sequence). This CDR3 reads CASSEIRGSNQPQHF. The CDR3 DNA reads TGTGCCAGCAGCGAGATTCGGGGTAGCAATCAGCCCCAGCATTTT. Looking up the rest from reference TRBV5-5 and TRBJ1-5 gives the full variable domain: DAGVTQSPTHLIKTRGQQVTLRCSPISGHKSVSWYQQVLGQGPQFIFQYYEKEERGRGNFPDRFSARQFPNYSSELNVNALLLGDSALYLCASSEIRGSNQPQHFGDGTRLSIL.

CDR3 in amino acids: CAWMTSGGAPQETQYF. Here the CDR3 DNA reads TGTGCCTGGATGACTAGCGGGGGGGCCCCCCAAGAGACCCAGTACTTC. The chain couples TRBV30 to TRBJ2-5, with 14 bases aligning to TRBD2. In germline, CDR1 is GTSNPN, CDR2 SVGIG (reference sequence). J lost 1 base, V lost 4 bases, and 5 bases had no gene match. The CDR3 is made up of 16 amino acids.

The chain combines TRBV2 with TRBJ2-7; 9 nucleotides line up with TRBD1. CDR3 length: 14 residues. CDR1 and CDR2 from the germline V gene are SNHLY and FYNNEI. With 7 bases clipped from V and 4 bases from J, the junction kept 8 bases outside the gene matches. The CDR3 nucleotides read TGTGCCAGCACCCGGGACAGGGATCGGTACGAGCAGTACTTC. Its protein product is CASTRDRDRYEQYF.

The chain carries TRBV28 and TRBJ1-2; TRBD1 might be the D (5 bases). This CDR3 has 14 residues. Germline loops: CDR1 MDHEN, CDR2 SYDVKM. The V gene lost 10 bases and the J gene lost 2 bases, with 17 bases spanning the gap. The CDR3: CATESDRTNYGYTF. CDR3 sequence (DNA): TGTGCCACCGAATCGGACCGGACAAACTATGGCTACACCTTC.

The chain carries TRBV6-1 and TRBJ1-1; tentatively, D is TRBD1 (5 bases). Germline V gives CDR1 MNHNS, CDR2 SASEGT. This CDR3 has 17 residues. The V gene lost 3 bases and the J gene lost 4 bases, with 21 bases spanning the gap. The CDR3 region is CASSDRSYRGRTTEAFF. CDR3 DNA: TGTGCCAGCAGTGACCGTTCGTATCGGGGGAGGACCACTGAAGCTTTCTTT.